These T cell receptor beta chains were read from a single sample in a study of CD8+ T cells in alopecia areata. Using immunoSEQ multiplex PCR, the repertoire was profiled, and TCRdb retains in-frame clones only, with some absent. This sample has fewer than 250,000 clones; roughly two fifths occur once, and the top ten carry 2% to 3%. The sample in question was CD4+ T cells sorted from blood, obtained at approximately week 36, from a patient treated with tofacitinib. Receptors originate from a human donor with alopecia areata. Each CDR3 is given with its conserved first and last residue. The D gene is left open where the match is weak. The listing skips clone size in some rows; elsewhere it reads once, few, many or a size class.

J gene,V gene,D gene,clone size,CDR3 protein,CDR3 DNA
TRBJ2-2,TRBV7-2,TRBD1,NA,CASSLAPGQGVTGELFF,TGTGCCAGCAGCTTAGCTCCGGGACAGGGGGTAACCGGGGAGCTGTTTTTT
TRBJ1-4,TRBV7-2,TRBD1,many,CASSLGQAGKLFF,TGTGCCAGCAGCCTGGGACAGGCGGGAAAACTGTTTTTT
TRBJ2-3,TRBV4-2,NA,NA,CASSQNVGTDTQYF,TGTGCCAGCAGCCAAAATGTCGGCACAGATACGCAGTATTTT
TRBJ1-2,TRBV5-1,NA,few,CASSPPGRERSYTF,TGCGCCAGCAGCCCACCGGGCAGGGAGAGGAGCTACACCTTC
TRBJ2-1,TRBV4-2,NA,NA,CASSQDMGPYNEQFF,TGTGCCAGCAGCCAAGATATGGGGCCTTACAATGAGCAGTTCTTC
TRBJ2-2,TRBV5-1,TRBD2,NA,CASSSGTSGMNTGELSF,TGCGCCAGCAGCTCTGGGACTAGCGGGATGAACACCGGGGAGCTGTCTTTT
TRBJ2-7,TRBV4-1,TRBD2,NA,CASSQDMTSSRLAGYEQYF,TGCGCCAGCAGCCAAGATATGACAAGCTCGAGACTAGCGGGCTACGAGCAGTACTTC
TRBJ2-7,TRBV27,NA,NA,CASSQTSRVGQYF,TGTGCCAGCAGTCAGACGTCGAGGGTGGGGCAGTACTTC
TRBJ2-5,TRBV4-3,NA,NA,CASSQLPSETQYF,TGCGCCAGCAGCCAACTCCCATCAGAGACCCAGTACTTC
TRBJ2-6,TRBV14,NA,few,CASSRPGLGANVLTF,TGTGCCAGCAGCCGGCCAGGGTTAGGGGCCAACGTCCTGACTTTC
TRBJ2-7,TRBV27,NA,NA,CASSRREQYEQYF,TGTGCCAGCAGTCGCCGCGAACAGTACGAGCAGTACTTC
TRBJ1-5,TRBV5-1,NA,NA,CASSFGGYSNQPQHF,TGCGCCAGCAGCTTTGGGGGATATAGCAATCAGCCCCAGCATTTT
TRBJ1-1,TRBV30,TRBD1,NA,CAWSATQGGAFF,TGTGCCTGGAGTGCAACACAGGGGGGGGCTTTCTTT
TRBJ2-5,TRBV25-1,TRBD2,NA,CASSATSGIETQYF,TGTGCCAGCAGTGCGACTAGCGGGATTGAGACCCAGTACTTC
TRBJ2-7,TRBV5-1,TRBD1,NA,CASSPGTGRYEQYF,TGCGCCAGCAGCCCGGGGACAGGTCGGTACGAGCAGTACTTC
TRBJ2-1,TRBV2,TRBD1,many,CASSVDRDLFF,TGTGCCAGCAGTGTAGACAGGGACCTGTTCTTC
TRBJ2-1,TRBV29-1,TRBD1,few,CSVLATGSSYNEQFF,TGCAGCGTGCTCGCGACAGGGAGCTCCTACAATGAGCAGTTCTTC
TRBJ1-5,TRBV30,NA,NA,CAWSTRTNQPQHF,TGTGCCTGGAGTACACGTACGAATCAGCCCCAGCATTTT
TRBJ1-4,TRBV30,NA,NA,CACRTGSGKLFF,TGTGCCTGCAGAACTGGGTCCGGGAAACTGTTTTTT
TRBJ2-1,TRBV2,NA,NA,CASRKQTGFHEQFF,TGTGCCAGCAGGAAACAAACAGGGTTCCATGAGCAGTTCTTC